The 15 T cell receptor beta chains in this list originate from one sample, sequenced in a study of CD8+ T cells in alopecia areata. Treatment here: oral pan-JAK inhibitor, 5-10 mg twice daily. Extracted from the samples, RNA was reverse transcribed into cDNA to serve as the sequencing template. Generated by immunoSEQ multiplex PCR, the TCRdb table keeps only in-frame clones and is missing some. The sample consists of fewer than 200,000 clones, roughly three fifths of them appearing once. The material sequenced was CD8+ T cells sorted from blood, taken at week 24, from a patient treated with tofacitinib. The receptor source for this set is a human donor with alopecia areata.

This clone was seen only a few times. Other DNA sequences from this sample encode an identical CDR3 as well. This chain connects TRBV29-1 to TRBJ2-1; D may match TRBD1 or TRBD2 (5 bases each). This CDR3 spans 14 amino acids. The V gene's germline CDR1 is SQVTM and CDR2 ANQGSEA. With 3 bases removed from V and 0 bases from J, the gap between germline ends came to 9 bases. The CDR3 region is CSVDGGSSYNEQFF. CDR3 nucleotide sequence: TGCAGCGTTGATGGGGGAAGCTCCTACAATGAGCAGTTCTTC.

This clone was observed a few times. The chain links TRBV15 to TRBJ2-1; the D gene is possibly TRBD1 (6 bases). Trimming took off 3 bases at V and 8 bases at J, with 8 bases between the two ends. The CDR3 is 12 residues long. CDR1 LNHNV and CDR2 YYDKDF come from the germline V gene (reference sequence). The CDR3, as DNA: TGTGCCACCAGCAGTAGGGGGTATGAGCAGTTCTTC. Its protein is CATSSRGYEQFF.

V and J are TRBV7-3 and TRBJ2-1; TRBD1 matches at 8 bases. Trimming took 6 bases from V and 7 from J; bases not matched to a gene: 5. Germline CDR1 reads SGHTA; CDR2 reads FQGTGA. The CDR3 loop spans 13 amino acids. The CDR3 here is CASRAGGMNEQFF. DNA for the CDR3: TGTGCCAGCAGAGCAGGGGGCATGAATGAGCAGTTCTTC. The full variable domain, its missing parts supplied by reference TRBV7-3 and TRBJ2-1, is GAGVSQTPSNKVTEKGKYVELRCDPISGHTALYWYRQSLGQGPEFLIYFQGTGAADDSGLPNDRFFAVRPEGSVSTLKIQRTERGDSAVYLCASRAGGMNEQFFGPGTRLTVL.

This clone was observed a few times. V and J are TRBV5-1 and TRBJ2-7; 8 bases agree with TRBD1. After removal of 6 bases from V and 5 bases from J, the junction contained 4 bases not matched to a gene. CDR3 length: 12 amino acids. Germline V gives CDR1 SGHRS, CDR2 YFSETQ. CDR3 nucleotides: TGCGCCAGCAACGGACAGGGCCACGAGCAGTACTTC. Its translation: CASNGQGHEQYF.

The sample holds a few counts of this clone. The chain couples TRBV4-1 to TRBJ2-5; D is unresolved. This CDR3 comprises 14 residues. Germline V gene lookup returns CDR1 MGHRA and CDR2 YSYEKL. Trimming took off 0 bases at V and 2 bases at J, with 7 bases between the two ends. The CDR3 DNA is TGCGCCAGCAGCCAAGAAGGGAATCAAGAGACCCAGTACTTC. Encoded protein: CASSQEGNQETQYF.

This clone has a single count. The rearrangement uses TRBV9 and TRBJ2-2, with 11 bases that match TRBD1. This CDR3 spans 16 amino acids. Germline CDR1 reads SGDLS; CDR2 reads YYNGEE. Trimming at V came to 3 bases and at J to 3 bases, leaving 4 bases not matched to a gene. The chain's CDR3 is CASSGGQGADTGELFF. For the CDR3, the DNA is TGTGCCAGCAGCGGAGGACAGGGGGCGGACACCGGGGAGCTGTTTTTT.

CDR3 in DNA: TGTGCCTGGACCAGACAGAGATTCCTATTTGGCTACACCTTC. Protein sequence: CAWTRQRFLFGYTF. The chain carries TRBV30 and TRBJ1-2, with D perhaps TRBD1 (5 bases). The CDR3 runs 14 residues. Germline V gene sequence: CDR1 GTSNPN, CDR2 SVGIG (reference sequence). Between the trimmed V and J ends, which lost 4 bases and 7 bases, there was a span of 19 bases.

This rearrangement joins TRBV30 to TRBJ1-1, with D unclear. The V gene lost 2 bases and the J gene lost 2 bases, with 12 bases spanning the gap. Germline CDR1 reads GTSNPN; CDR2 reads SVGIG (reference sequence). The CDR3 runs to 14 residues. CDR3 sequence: CAWSTGMGNTEAFF. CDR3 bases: TGTGCCTGGAGTACGGGAATGGGAAACACTGAAGCTTTCTTT. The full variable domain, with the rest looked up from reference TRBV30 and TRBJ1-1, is SQTIHQWPATLVQPVGSPLSLECTVEGTSNPNLYWYRQAAGRGLQLLFYSVGIGQISSEVPQNLSASRPQDRQFILSSKKLLLSDSGFYLCAWSTGMGNTEAFFGQGTRLTVV.

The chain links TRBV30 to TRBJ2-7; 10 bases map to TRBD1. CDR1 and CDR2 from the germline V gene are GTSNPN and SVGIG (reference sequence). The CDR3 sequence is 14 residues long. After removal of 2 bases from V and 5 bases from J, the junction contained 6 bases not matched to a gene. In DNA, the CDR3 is TGTGCCTGGAGTCCCGGGACAGGGGTCGACGAGCAGTACTTC. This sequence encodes CAWSPGTGVDEQYF.

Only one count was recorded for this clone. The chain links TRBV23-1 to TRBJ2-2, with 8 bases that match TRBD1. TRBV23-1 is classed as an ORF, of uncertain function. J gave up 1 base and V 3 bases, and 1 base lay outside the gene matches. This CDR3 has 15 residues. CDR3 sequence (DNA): TGCGCCAGCAGTCAGGGGACAGGGAACACCGGGGAGCTGTTTTTT. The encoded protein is CASSQGTGNTGELFF.

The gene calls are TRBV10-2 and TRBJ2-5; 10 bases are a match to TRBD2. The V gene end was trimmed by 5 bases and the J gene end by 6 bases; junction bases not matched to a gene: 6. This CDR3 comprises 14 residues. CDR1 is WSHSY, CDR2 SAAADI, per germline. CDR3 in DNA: TGCGCCAGCAGTCCAGCGGGGGGGCGAAAGACCCAGTACTTC. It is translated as CASSPAGGRKTQYF.

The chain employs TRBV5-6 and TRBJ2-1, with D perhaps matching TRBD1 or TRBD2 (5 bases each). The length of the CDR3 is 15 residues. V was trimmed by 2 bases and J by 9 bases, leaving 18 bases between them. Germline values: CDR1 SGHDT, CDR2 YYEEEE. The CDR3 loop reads CASSFGRVMGVEQFF. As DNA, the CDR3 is TGTGCCAGCAGCTTCGGTAGGGTTATGGGGGTTGAGCAGTTCTTC.

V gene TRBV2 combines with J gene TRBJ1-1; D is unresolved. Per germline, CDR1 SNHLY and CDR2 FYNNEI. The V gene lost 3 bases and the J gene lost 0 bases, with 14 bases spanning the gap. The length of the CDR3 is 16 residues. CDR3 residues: CASSDSPTPMNTEAFF. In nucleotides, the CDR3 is TGTGCCAGCAGTGATTCCCCGACACCCATGAACACTGAAGCTTTCTTT.

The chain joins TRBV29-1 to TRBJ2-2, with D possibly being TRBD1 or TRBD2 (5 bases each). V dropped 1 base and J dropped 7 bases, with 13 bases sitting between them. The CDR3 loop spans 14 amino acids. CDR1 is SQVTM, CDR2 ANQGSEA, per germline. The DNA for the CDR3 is TGCAGCGTTGAAGGCGGGCAGGGTATCGGGGAGCTGTTTTTT. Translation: CSVEGGQGIGELFF.

The CDR3 DNA reads TGTGCCAGCAGTTCGGGACAGGGCGAGCAGTTCTTC. This gives the protein CASSSGQGEQFF. The V and J genes are TRBV5-6 and TRBJ2-1; TRBD1 aligns across 9 bases. Trimming cost V 5 bases and J 10 bases; bases outside gene matches: 4. Germline CDR1 and CDR2: SGHDT and YYEEEE. The CDR3 runs 12 residues.